This entry concerns a single TCR beta chain. Its specificity is unknown. Assay: immunoSEQ multiplex PCR; the TCRdb copy retains only in-frame clones and omits some. The table includes hundreds of thousands of clones, 96% detected once. CD45RO negativity and positive selection for CCR7 defined naive CD8 cells, a population that excluded terminally differentiated effector memory CD45RA+ cells. The data derive from a study of shared clonotypes between healthy human individuals. Study conclusions and caveats: Clonotype sharing across several donors was observed for around 4.5% of naive CD4 clonotypes. Researchers sampled only blood; tissue repertoires likely differ.

V dropped 2 bases and J dropped 8; count of bases not matched to a gene: 11. The V gene's germline CDR1 is SGDLS and CDR2 YYNGEE. This CDR3 is 17 amino acids long. Sample: naive CD8+ T cells sorted from blood. The chain carries TRBV9 and TRBJ2-1, with 12 bases matching TRBD2. The source of this sequence is a man under 40 in good health. Written as DNA, the CDR3 is TGTGCCAGCAGCGTTGGACTAGCGGGACCGATATCCTATGAGCAGTTCTTC. As protein: CASSVGLAGPISYEQFF.